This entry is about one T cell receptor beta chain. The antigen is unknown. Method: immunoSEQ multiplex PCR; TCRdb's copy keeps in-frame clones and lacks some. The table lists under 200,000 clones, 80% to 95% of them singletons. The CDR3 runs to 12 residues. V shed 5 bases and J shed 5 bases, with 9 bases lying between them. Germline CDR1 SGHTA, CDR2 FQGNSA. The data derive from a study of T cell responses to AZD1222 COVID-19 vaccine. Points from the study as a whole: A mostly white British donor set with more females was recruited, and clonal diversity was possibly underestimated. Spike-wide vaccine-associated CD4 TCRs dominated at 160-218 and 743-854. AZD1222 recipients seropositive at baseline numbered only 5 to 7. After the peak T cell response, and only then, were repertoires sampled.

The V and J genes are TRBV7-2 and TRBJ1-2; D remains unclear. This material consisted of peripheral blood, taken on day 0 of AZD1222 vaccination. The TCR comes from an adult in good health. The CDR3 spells CASSLDGYGYTF. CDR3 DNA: TGTGCCAGCAGCCTCGACGGATATGGCTACACCTTC.